This TCR beta chain was recovered during a study of CD8 T cells in ankylosing spondylitis. Study results and limitations: Earlier reports found some motif variants in synovial fluid and blood in reactive arthritis. Disease-associated clones were reportedly significantly overrepresented in matched ankylosing spondylitis synovial fluid. Clones linked to disease, bearing a CD8+ phenotype, were relatively rare in peripheral blood. Ankylosing spondylitis blood appeared to be characterized by a TCR beta motif of about eight highly homologous variants.

Concerning this clonotype: The antigen is not known.

CDR3 length: 16 residues. Germline V gene lookup returns CDR1 SGHTA and CDR2 FQGNSA. Trimming stripped 3 bases from V and 7 bases from J, with 19 bases between. TCRdb independently ran MiXCR on the 5' RACE reads; one entry per CDR3 protein. The sample lists hundreds of thousands of distinct CDR3 sequences; roughly 8.6% were seen once. The TCR sequence derives from a male donor with ankylosing spondylitis or in good health (not recorded which). Material: blood, either unsorted or a sorted T cell fraction (not recorded which). The rearrangement links TRBV7-2 to TRBJ2-1, with a possible D match to TRBD1 (5 bases). The CDR3 nucleotides read TGTGCCAGCAGCTTTGGCAGGGCCAACTCCGAGAATGAGCAGTTCTTC. Protein: CASSFGRANSENEQFF.